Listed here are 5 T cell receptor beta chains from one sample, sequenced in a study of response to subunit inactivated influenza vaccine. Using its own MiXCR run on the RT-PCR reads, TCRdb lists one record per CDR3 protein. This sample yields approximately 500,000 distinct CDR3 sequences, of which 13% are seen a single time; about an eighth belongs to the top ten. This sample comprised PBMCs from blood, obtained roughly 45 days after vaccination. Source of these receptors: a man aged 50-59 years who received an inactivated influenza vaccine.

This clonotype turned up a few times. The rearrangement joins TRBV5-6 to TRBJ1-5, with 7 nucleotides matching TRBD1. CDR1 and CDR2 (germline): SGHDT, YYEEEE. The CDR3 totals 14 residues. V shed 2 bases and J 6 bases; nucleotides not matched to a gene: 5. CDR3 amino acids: CASSFTGEGQPQHF. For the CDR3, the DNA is TGTGCCAGCAGCTTCACAGGGGAAGGTCAGCCCCAGCATTTT.

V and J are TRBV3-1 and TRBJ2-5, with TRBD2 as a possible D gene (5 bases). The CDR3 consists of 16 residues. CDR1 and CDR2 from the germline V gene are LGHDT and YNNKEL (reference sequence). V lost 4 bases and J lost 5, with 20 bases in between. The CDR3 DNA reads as TGTGCCAGCAGCCCATTACTAGAGTGGGTGGGGGAGACCCAGTACTTC. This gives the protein CASSPLLEWVGETQYF.

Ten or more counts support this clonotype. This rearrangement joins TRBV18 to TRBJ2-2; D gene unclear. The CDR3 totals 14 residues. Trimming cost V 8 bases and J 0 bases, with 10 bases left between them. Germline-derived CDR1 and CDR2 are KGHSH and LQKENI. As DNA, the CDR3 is TGTGCCAGCAGCCCCGGCACGAACACCGGGGAGCTGTTTTTT. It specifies CASSPGTNTGELFF.

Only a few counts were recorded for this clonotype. The CDR3 protein is CSALGPGGDGYTF. The DNA for the CDR3 is TGCAGCGCCCTTGGGCCGGGAGGTGATGGCTACACCTTC. The chain employs TRBV29-1 and TRBJ1-2, with unresolved D. The V gene's germline CDR1 is SQVTM and CDR2 ANQGSEA. The CDR3 length is 13 residues. V was trimmed by 7 bases and J by 6 bases, leaving 18 bases between them.

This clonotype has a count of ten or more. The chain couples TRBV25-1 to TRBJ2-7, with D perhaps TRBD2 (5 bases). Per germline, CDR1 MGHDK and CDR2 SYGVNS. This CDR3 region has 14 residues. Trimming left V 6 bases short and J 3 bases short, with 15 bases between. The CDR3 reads CASSPPLGSYEQYF. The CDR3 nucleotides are TGTGCCAGCAGCCCACCTTTGGGGAGCTACGAGCAGTACTTC.